Listed below are T cell receptor beta chains from one sample, sequenced in a study of control samples from healthy donors and cancer patients. Some clones are missing from TCRdb's copy, which holds only in-frame ones; the method was immunoSEQ multiplex PCR. The data hold around 120,000 clones, with 80% to 90% observed a single time. Sequencing was carried out using PBMCs. These receptors were taken from a woman aged 45-65 years with colorectal cancer. Each CDR3 is given with its conserved first and last residue. Each record gives: V gene, J gene, D gene, clone size, CDR3 protein, CDR3 DNA. D genes are given only for firm matches. Not every row has a clone size; where given, it reads once, few, many or a size class.

>TRBV20-1|TRBJ2-3|.|.
CSASDLAGASTDTQYF
TGCAGTGCTAGTGATCTAGCAGGAGCTAGCACAGATACGCAGTATTTT
>TRBV28|TRBJ2-7|.|.
CASHSGGDSSYEQYF
TGTGCCAGCCATAGTGGTGGCGACAGTTCCTACGAGCAGTACTTC
>TRBV6-6|TRBJ2-7|.|.
CASRGRDLRYEQYF
TGTGCCAGCAGGGGGCGGGACTTAAGATACGAGCAGTACTTC
>TRBV19|TRBJ1-5|.|.
CASRVVGGNQPQHF
TGTGCCAGTAGAGTCGTCGGAGGCAATCAGCCCCAGCATTTT
>TRBV3-1/TRBV3-2|TRBJ2-1|TRBD2|.
CASSPTSGLANEQFF
TGTGCCAGCAGCCCAACTAGCGGGCTAGCAAATGAGCAGTTCTTC
>TRBV27|TRBJ2-7|.|.
CASSLSSYEQYF
TGTGCCAGCAGTTTATCATCCTACGAGCAGTACTTC
>TRBV9|TRBJ1-6|TRBD1|.
CASSPQGGGSPLHF
TGTGCCAGCAGCCCCCAGGGGGGTGGGAGTCCCCTCCACTTT
>TRBV4-2|TRBJ2-3|.|few
CASSQDGVGADTQYF
TGTGCCAGCAGCCAAGATGGCGTGGGGGCCGATACGCAGTATTTT
>TRBV28|TRBJ1-1|.|.
CASKTLNTEAFF
TGTGCCAGCAAAACTTTGAACACTGAAGCTTTCTTT
>TRBV2|TRBJ1-1|.|.
CASTGPLNTEAFF
TGTGCCAGCACCGGTCCTTTGAACACTGAAGCTTTCTTT
>TRBV3-1/TRBV3-2|TRBJ2-5|TRBD1|.
CASSQDRGQATQYF
TGTGCCAGCAGCCAGGACAGGGGTCAAGCGACCCAGTACTTC